Listed below are T cell receptor beta chains from one sample, sequenced in a study of blood T cell repertoires in COVID-19. Libraries were prepared by immunoSEQ multiplex PCR; TCRdb keeps only in-frame clonotypes and omits some of them. The sample gives approximately 250,000 clones, approximately 85% of which show up once; about 8.2% is in the top ten. Sequencing input: PBMCs or T cells enriched from blood (not recorded which). The source of these receptors is a woman in her 50s with acute COVID-19. Each CDR3 is given with its conserved first and last residue. The order of the fields is V gene, clone size, J gene, D gene, CDR3 protein, CDR3 DNA. A D gene is named only where the DNA matches it firmly. Clone size is shown for a subset of rows, as once, few, many or a class of expanded clone.

V: TRBV5-4; size: once; J: TRBJ1-6; D: .; CDR3: CASSLVQGSSYNSPLHF; DNA: TGTGCCAGCAGCTTAGTCCAGGGAAGCTCCTATAATTCACCCCTCCACTTT
V: TRBV14; size: .; J: TRBJ2-2; D: .; CDR3: CASSQGAGTGELFF; DNA: TGTGCCAGCAGCCAAGGGGCAGGAACCGGGGAGCTGTTTTTT
V: TRBV7-8; size: .; J: TRBJ1-5; D: TRBD1; CDR3: CASSQNWRTGGNQPQHF; DNA: TGTGCCAGCAGCCAAAACTGGCGGACAGGGGGCAATCAGCCCCAGCATTTT
V: TRBV5-1; size: .; J: TRBJ1-1; D: .; CDR3: CASRLTTGNTEAFF; DNA: TGCGCCAGCAGGTTAACGACGGGTAACACTGAAGCTTTCTTT
V: TRBV21-1; size: few; J: TRBJ1-1; D: .; CDR3: CASPRAGRLDTEAFF; DNA: TGTGCCAGCCCGAGGGCAGGCCGTTTGGACACTGAAGCTTTCTTT
V: TRBV19; size: .; J: TRBJ1-1; D: .; CDR3: CASSISLNTEAFF; DNA: TGTGCCAGTAGTATTAGCCTGAACACTGAAGCTTTCTTT
V: TRBV9; size: .; J: TRBJ1-2; D: .; CDR3: CASSVRVDYGYTF; DNA: TGTGCCAGCAGCGTACGGGTCGACTATGGCTACACCTTC
V: TRBV2; size: .; J: TRBJ1-2; D: .; CDR3: CASSGHNYTF; DNA: TGTGCCAGCAGTGGTCACAACTACACCTTC
V: TRBV24-1; size: .; J: TRBJ2-1; D: TRBD2; CDR3: CATSDSGLAGNEQFF; DNA: TGTGCCACCAGTGACTCGGGACTAGCGGGCAATGAGCAGTTCTTC
V: TRBV19; size: few; J: TRBJ2-1; D: TRBD2; CDR3: CASSIAGGPGEQFF; DNA: TGTGCCAGTAGTATAGCGGGGGGGCCCGGTGAGCAGTTCTTC
V: TRBV5-1; size: .; J: TRBJ1-1; D: .; CDR3: CASSTGNTEAFF; DNA: TGCGCCAGCAGTACGGGGAACACTGAAGCTTTCTTT
V: TRBV14; size: .; J: TRBJ2-2; D: .; CDR3: CASSRDLQATGELFF; DNA: TGTGCCAGCAGCCGCGACTTACAGGCTACCGGGGAGCTGTTTTTT
V: TRBV6-5; size: .; J: TRBJ2-7; D: TRBD1; CDR3: CASSYGQGVYEQYF; DNA: TGTGCCAGCAGTTACGGACAGGGGGTCTACGAGCAGTACTTC
V: TRBV5-6; size: .; J: TRBJ2-7; D: .; CDR3: CASSSTGGVDYEQYF; DNA: TGTGCCAGCAGCTCGACAGGTGGGGTGGACTACGAGCAGTACTTC
V: TRBV21-1; size: few; J: TRBJ2-3; D: .; CDR3: CASSKRGAVKNTDTQYF; DNA: TGTGCCAGCAGCAAAAGGGGTGCCGTTAAAAACACAGATACGCAGTATTTT
V: TRBV28; size: .; J: TRBJ1-5; D: TRBD1; CDR3: CASRPVQGSQPQHF; DNA: TGTGCCAGCAGGCCAGTACAGGGGTCTCAGCCCCAGCATTTT
V: TRBV6-5; size: .; J: TRBJ1-1; D: .; CDR3: CASSFGGQNTEAFF; DNA: TGTGCCAGCAGTTTCGGGGGGCAGAACACTGAAGCTTTCTTT
V: TRBV30; size: .; J: TRBJ2-1; D: TRBD2; CDR3: CAWGPGGANHYNEQFF; DNA: TGTGCCTGGGGGCCCGGGGGGGCGAATCACTACAATGAGCAGTTCTTC
V: TRBV14; size: .; J: TRBJ2-3; D: .; CDR3: CASSQAGWGDTDTQYF; DNA: TGTGCCAGCAGCCAGGCCGGTTGGGGGGACACAGATACGCAGTATTTT
V: TRBV6-5; size: .; J: TRBJ1-1; D: .; CDR3: CASSYAFNSMNTEAFF; DNA: TGTGCCAGCAGTTACGCGTTTAACAGTATGAACACTGAAGCTTTCTTT
V: TRBV7-2; size: .; J: TRBJ2-5; D: .; CDR3: CASSLGPLQGTQYF; DNA: TGTGCCAGCAGCTTAGGGCCTCTACAGGGGACCCAGTACTTC
V: TRBV3-1/TRBV3-2; size: .; J: TRBJ1-2; D: .; CDR3: CASSQDRLRGYTF; DNA: TGTGCCAGCAGCCAAGATCGACTGCGTGGCTACACCTTC
V: TRBV4-2; size: few; J: TRBJ2-7; D: TRBD2; CDR3: CASSQGGQRGGSYEQYF; DNA: TGTGCCAGCAGCCAAGGAGGGCAGCGGGGGGGCTCCTACGAGCAGTACTTC
V: TRBV7-9; size: .; J: TRBJ1-2; D: TRBD1; CDR3: CASSSLPGQQFYGYTF; DNA: TGTGCCAGCAGCTCCCTTCCGGGACAGCAATTCTATGGCTACACCTTC
V: TRBV30; size: .; J: TRBJ1-2; D: .; CDR3: CAWSVQFLTGYGYTF; DNA: TGTGCCTGGAGTGTACAGTTTTTGACAGGCTATGGCTACACCTTC
V: TRBV2; size: .; J: TRBJ1-5; D: .; CDR3: CASSEIRTVNQPQHF; DNA: TGTGCCAGCAGTGAAATCAGGACAGTCAATCAGCCCCAGCATTTT
V: TRBV5-4; size: .; J: TRBJ1-2; D: TRBD1; CDR3: CASSHNRDRGHPLYGYTF; DNA: TGTGCCAGCAGCCACAACCGGGACAGGGGACACCCCCTCTATGGCTACACCTTC
V: TRBV11-1; size: .; J: TRBJ2-1; D: TRBD2; CDR3: CASSPKRGGQNEQFF; DNA: TGTGCCAGCAGCCCCAAGCGGGGGGGCCAGAATGAGCAGTTCTTC
V: TRBV30; size: .; J: TRBJ2-2; D: TRBD1; CDR3: CAWRGRTGRDGELFF; DNA: TGTGCCTGGAGGGGGAGGACAGGGCGGGACGGGGAGCTGTTTTTT
V: TRBV9; size: .; J: TRBJ1-1; D: TRBD1; CDR3: CASSLGQASSIGNTEAFF; DNA: TGTGCCAGCAGCCTCGGACAGGCTTCGAGTATAGGGAACACTGAAGCTTTCTTT
V: TRBV10-3; size: .; J: TRBJ2-7; D: .; CDR3: CAIRTDRTIYEQYF; DNA: TGTGCCATCAGGACGGACAGAACCATCTACGAGCAGTACTTC
V: TRBV12-5; size: .; J: TRBJ1-5; D: .; CDR3: CASGHDGGNQPQHF; DNA: TGTGCTAGTGGTCATGACGGAGGCAATCAGCCCCAGCATTTT
V: TRBV14; size: .; J: TRBJ1-6; D: TRBD1; CDR3: CASSPRGPKQGNSPLHF; DNA: TGTGCCAGCAGCCCAAGAGGTCCGAAACAGGGGAATTCACCCCTCCACTTT